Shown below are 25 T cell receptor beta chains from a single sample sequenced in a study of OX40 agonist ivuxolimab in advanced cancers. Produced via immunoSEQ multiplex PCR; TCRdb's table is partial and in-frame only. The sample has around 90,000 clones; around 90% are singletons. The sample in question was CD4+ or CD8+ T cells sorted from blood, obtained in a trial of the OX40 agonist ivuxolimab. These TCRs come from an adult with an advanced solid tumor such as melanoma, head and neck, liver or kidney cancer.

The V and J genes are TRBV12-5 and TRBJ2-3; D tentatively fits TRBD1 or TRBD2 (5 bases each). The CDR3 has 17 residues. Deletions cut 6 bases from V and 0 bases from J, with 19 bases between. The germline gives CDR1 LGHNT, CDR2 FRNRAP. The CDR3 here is CASGLIHGTLSTDTQYF. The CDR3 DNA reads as TGTGCTAGTGGCCTTATCCACGGGACCCTGAGCACAGATACGCAGTATTTT.

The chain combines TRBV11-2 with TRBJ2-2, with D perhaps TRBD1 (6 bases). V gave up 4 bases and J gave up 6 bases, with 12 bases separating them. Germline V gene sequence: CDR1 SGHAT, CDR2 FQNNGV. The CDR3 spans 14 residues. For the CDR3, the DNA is TGTGCCAGCAGCTCCAGTGGGGGCGCCGGGGAGCTGTTTTTT. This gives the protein CASSSSGGAGELFF.

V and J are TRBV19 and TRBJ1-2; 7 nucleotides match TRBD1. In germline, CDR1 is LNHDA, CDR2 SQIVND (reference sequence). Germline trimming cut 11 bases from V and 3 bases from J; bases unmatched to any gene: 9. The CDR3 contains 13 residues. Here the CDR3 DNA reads TGTGCCGGCCGATCAGACAGGGACTATGGCTACACCTTC. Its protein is CAGRSDRDYGYTF.

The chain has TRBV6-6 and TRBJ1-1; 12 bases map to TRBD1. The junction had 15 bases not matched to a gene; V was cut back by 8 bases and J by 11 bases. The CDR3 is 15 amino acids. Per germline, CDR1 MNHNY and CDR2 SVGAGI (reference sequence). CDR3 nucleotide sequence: TGTGCCAGCGCGGGACAGGGGGCTGGAGACCTGGGGGCTTTCTTT. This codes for CASAGQGAGDLGAFF.

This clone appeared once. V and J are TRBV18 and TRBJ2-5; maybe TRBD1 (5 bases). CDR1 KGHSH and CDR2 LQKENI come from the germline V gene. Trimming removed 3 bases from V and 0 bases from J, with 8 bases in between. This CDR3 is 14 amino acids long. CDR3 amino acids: CASSPVQDQETQYF. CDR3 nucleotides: TGTGCCAGCTCACCGGTACAGGACCAAGAGACCCAGTACTTC.

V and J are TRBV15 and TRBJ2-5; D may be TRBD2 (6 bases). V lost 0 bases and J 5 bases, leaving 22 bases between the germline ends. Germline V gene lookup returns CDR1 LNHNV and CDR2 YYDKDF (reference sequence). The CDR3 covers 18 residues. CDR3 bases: TGTGCCACCAGCAGAGATGAGGGAGCGGGTCCCTTACTGGAGACCCAGTACTTC. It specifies CATSRDEGAGPLLETQYF.

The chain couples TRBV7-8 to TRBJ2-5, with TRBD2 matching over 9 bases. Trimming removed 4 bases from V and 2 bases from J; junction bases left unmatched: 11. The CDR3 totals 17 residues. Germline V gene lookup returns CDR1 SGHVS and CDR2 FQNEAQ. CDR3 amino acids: CASSYYRLAVKQETQYF. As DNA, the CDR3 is TGTGCCAGCAGCTACTACCGACTAGCGGTGAAACAAGAGACCCAGTACTTC.

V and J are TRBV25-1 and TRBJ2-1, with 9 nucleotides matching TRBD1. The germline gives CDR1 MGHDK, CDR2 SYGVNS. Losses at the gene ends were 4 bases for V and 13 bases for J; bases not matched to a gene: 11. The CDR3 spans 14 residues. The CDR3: CASSVYRGLPPQFF. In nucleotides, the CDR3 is TGTGCCAGCAGTGTCTACAGGGGGCTGCCTCCCCAGTTCTTC.

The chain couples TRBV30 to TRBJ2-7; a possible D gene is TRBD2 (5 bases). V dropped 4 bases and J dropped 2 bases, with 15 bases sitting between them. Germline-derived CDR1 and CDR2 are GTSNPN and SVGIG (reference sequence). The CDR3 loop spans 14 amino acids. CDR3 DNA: TGTGCCTGGACCGAGGGAATCTTGGCCTACGAGCAGTACTTC. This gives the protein CAWTEGILAYEQYF. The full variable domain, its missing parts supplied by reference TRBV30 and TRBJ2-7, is SQTIHQWPATLVQPVGSPLSLECTVEGTSNPNLYWYRQAAGRGLQLLFYSVGIGQISSEVPQNLSASRPQDRQFILSSKKLLLSDSGFYLCAWTEGILAYEQYFGPGTRLTVT.

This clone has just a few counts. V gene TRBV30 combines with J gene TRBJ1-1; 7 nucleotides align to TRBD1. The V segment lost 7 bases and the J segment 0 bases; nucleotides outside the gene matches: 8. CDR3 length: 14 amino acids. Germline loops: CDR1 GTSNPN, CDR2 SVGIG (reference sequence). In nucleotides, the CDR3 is TGTGCCTACTCGGACAGGCTAATGAACACTGAAGCTTTCTTT. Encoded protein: CAYSDRLMNTEAFF.

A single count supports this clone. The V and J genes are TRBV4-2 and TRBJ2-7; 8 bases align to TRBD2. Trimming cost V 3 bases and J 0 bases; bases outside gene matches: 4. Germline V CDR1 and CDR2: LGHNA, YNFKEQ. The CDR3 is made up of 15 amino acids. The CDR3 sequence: CASSQTGTSSYEQYF. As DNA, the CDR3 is TGTGCCAGCAGCCAGACCGGGACTAGCTCCTACGAGCAGTACTTC.

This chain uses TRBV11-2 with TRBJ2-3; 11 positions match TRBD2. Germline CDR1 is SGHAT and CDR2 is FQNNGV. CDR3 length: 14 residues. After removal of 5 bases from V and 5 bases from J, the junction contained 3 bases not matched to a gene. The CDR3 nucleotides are TGTGCCAGCAGCCCCGGACTAGCGGGAGATACGCAGTATTTT. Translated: CASSPGLAGDTQYF.

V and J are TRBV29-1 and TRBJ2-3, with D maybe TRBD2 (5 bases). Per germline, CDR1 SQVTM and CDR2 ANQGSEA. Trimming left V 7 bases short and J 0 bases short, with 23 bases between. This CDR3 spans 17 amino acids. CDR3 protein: CSAPPVSLAASTDTQYF. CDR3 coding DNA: TGCAGCGCCCCCCCGGTAAGCCTAGCAGCGAGCACAGATACGCAGTATTTT.

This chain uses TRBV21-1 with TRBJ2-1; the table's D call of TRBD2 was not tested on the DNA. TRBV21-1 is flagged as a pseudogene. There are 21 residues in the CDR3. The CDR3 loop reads CASSKGAGPPMTSGRGGEQFF. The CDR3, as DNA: TGTGCCAGCAGCAAAGGGGCGGGGCCGCCGATGACTAGCGGGAGAGGCGGCGAGCAGTTCTTC.

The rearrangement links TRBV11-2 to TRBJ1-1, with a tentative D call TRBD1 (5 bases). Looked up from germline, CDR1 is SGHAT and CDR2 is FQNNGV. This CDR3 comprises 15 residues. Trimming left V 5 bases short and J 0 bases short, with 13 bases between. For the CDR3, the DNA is TGTGCCAGCAGCCTACGACTGGGGGTGAACACTGAAGCTTTCTTT. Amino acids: CASSLRLGVNTEAFF.

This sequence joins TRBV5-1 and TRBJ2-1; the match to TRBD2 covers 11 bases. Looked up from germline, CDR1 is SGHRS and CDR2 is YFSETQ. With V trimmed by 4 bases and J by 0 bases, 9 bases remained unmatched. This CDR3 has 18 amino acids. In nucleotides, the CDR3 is TGCGCCAGCAGCCGGGGAGGGACTAGCGGCCGCTCCTACAATGAGCAGTTCTTC. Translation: CASSRGGTSGRSYNEQFF.

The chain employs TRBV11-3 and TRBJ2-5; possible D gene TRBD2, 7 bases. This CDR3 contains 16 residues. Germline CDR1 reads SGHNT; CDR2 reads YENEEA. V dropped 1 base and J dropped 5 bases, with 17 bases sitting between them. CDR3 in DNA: TGTGCCAGCAGCTTAGCCCGAGGGGGGGCAGGGGAGACCCAGTACTTC. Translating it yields CASSLARGGAGETQYF.

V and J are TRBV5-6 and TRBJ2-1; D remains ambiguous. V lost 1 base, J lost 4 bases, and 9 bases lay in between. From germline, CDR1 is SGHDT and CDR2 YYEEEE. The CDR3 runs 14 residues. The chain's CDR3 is CASSLPTGYNEQFF. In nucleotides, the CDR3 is TGTGCCAGCAGCTTGCCGACTGGTTACAATGAGCAGTTCTTC.

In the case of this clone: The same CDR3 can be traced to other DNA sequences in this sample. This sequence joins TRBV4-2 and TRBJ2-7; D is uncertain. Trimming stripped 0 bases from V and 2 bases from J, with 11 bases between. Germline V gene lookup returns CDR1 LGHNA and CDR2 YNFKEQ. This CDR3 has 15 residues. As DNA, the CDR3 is TGTGCCAGCAGCCAAGATCGCCCAGGCCCCTACGAGCAGTACTTC. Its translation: CASSQDRPGPYEQYF.

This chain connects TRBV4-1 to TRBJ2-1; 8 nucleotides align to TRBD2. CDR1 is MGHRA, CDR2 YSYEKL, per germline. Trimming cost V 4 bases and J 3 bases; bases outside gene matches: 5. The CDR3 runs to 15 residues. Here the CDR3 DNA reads TGCGCCAGCAGCCCGGGCCTAGCGGGCTACAATGAGCAGTTCTTC. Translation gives CASSPGLAGYNEQFF.

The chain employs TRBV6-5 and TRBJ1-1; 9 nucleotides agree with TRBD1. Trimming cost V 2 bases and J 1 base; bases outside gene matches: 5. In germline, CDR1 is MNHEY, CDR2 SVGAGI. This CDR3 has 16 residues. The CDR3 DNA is TGTGCCAGCAGTTACCAAAAGGACAGGGGGAACACTGAAGCTTTCTTT. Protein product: CASSYQKDRGNTEAFF.

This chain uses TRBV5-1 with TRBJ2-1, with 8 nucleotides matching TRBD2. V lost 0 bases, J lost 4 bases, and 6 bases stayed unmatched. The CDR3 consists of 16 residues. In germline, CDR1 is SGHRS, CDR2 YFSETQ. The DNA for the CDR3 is TGCGCCAGCAGCTTGGTACTATCTAGCGGGTACAATGAGCAGTTCTTC. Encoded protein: CASSLVLSSGYNEQFF.

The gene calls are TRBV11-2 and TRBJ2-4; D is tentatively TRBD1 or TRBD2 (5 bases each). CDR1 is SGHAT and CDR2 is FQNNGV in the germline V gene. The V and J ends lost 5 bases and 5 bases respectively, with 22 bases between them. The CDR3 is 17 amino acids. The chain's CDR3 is CASSGPEAYRGENIQYF. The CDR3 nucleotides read TGTGCCAGCAGCGGTCCAGAGGCCTATAGGGGAGAAAACATTCAGTACTTC.

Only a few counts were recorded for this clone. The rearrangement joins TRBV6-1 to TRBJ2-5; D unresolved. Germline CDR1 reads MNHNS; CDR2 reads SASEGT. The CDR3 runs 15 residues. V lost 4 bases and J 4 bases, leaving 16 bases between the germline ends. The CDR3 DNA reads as TGTGCCAGCAGTGTAGCCCCGTCTTCTGTAGAGACCCAGTACTTC. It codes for CASSVAPSSVETQYF.

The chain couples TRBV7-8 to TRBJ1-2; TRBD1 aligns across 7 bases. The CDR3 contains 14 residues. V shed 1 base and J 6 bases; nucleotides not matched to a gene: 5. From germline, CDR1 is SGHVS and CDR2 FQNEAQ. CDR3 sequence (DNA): TGTGCCAGCAGCTTAGGACAGGGAATAGATGGCTACACCTTC. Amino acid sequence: CASSLGQGIDGYTF.